This T cell receptor beta chain was identified in a study of blood T cell repertoires in COVID-19 (TCRdb year 2020). A note on the overall study: Samples from collaborators originated in the United States, Italy and Spain and spanned both the acute and convalescent phases of COVID-19. Samples were obtained from the ongoing ImmuneRACE study (first 160 participants) and from about 1,300 subjects provided by 6 global collaborators. A de-identified subject ID, COVID-19 status, age in years and sex were almost always included in the sample metadata. The dataset comprised deeply sampled blood TCRbeta repertoires from subjects exposed to, actively infected with, or recovered from COVID-19. Where available, HLA class I and class II types were obtained from metadata supplied by the sample provider rather than from assay-based typing. A freely available public database, intended as a resource for researchers studying the immune response to SARS-CoV-2, is where the repertoires were released. The material from the prospective study consisted of cDNA or gDNA derived from T cells, B-cell-depleted T cells, or PBMCs.

Each collaborating institution followed its own protocols to collect whole blood in K2EDTA tubes. For TCRbeta analysis, collaborators shipped samples in one of three forms: frozen whole blood, isolated PBMCs, or DNA extracted from either of those sample types. Regarding this clone: Its specific antigen is unknown. Base qualities are not provided; no much larger clone lies one nucleotide away.

What the study reported, not specific to this receptor: The amount of clinical and demographic metadata varied by source and participant and was provided uncurated.

The immunoSEQ Assay, a bias-controlled multiplex PCR, was used to amplify TCRbeta CDR3 regions from genomic DNA. Concerning the study's data processing: Within the assay, amplification of reference gene primers was used to estimate how many nucleated cells each sample contained. To quantify the absolute abundance of each unique TCRbeta CDR3 rearrangement, sequence reads were collapsed and filtered. Productive Simpson clonality was computed per sample as the square root of Simpson's diversity index over productive rearrangements. TCRdb took this table from immuneACCESS and kept in-frame rearrangements with V and J called. Such tables lack part of the clones; where checked against another copy, unresolved V genes explain under half of the gap, and the rest is unexplained. V and J calls and clone size come straight from that table; D and trimming were deduced from the DNA. In all, the sample holds about 240,000 clones, and approximately 80% of those were seen once. The ten largest clonotypes hold around 5% of the sample.

Sequenced input: peripheral blood. The source is a woman in her seventies with acute or convalescent COVID-19.

The DNA sequence is as follows: TGTGCCTGGAGCCACTTACAGTTGCTGTTTTTT. The translation is CAWSHLQLLFF. The sequence links TRBV30 to TRBJ1-4, with the D gene not clear enough to name. The V end loses 3 bases and the J end loses 14 bases, and a stretch of 13 bases separates them. Looking up the germline V gene (reference sequence) yields CDR1 GTSNPN and CDR2 SVGIG. Reading from cysteine to phenylalanine, the CDR3 counts 11 amino acids. The read is trimmed to its CDR3 DNA, 33 bases read in frame from base 1.